The following is a T cell receptor beta chain sequence with its context. Its antigen remains unknown. The data are from a study of T cell responses to AZD1222 COVID-19 vaccine. Study details: Analysis merged second doses at about 4 or about 12 weeks. Overall study findings and caveats: At study baseline, merely several AZD1222 recipients were seropositive. Repertoires were collected only later (after the peak T cell response had occurred).

V lost 4 bases, J lost 0 bases, and 16 bases lay in between. This CDR3 has 18 residues. Germline V gives CDR1 SGHVS, CDR2 FQNEAQ. Clones were read by immunoSEQ multiplex PCR, and TCRdb kept only the in-frame ones, dropping some. The sample holds roughly 100,000 clones, about 88% seen once. The receptor was isolated from an adult in good health. Material: peripheral blood, obtained on day 0 of AZD1222 vaccination. The chain uses TRBV7-8 and TRBJ1-6; TRBD1 might be the D (6 bases). CDR3 sequence reads: CASSSRQVESSYNSPLHF. In nucleotides, the CDR3 is TGTGCCAGCAGCTCCCGACAGGTTGAGAGCTCCTATAATTCACCCCTCCACTTT.